The text below deals with one T cell receptor beta chain. Use of 60 Vbeta and 13 Jbeta primers characterized the PCR. TCRdb's copy holds only in-frame clones and misses some; the assay was immunoSEQ multiplex PCR. The top ten clones hold approximately 1.8% of a sample with more than 100,000 clones, over 60% of them seen once. The entry originates in a study of cytomegalovirus exposure and HLA in healthy donors. This clonotype was obtained from a female donor in good health and CMV-seropositive. The sequenced sample was PBMCs.

The chain's CDR3 is CAGSRVAGGADTQYF. Here the CDR3 DNA reads TGTGCCGGATCTCGGGTAGCGGGAGGGGCAGATACGCAGTATTTT. This chain uses TRBV2 with TRBJ2-3; 11 bases line up with TRBD2. CDR3 size: 15 residues. Germline CDR1 is SNHLY and CDR2 is FYNNEI. Trimming took 11 bases from V and 4 from J; bases not matched to a gene: 11. Full variable domain (outside the CDR3, taken from reference TRBV2 and TRBJ2-3): EPEVTQTPSHQVTQMGQEVILRCVPISNHLYFYWYRQILGQKVEFLVSFYNNEISEKSEIFDDQFSVERPDGSNFTLKIRSTKLEDSAMYFCAGSRVAGGADTQYFGPGTRLTVL.